The rows below give T cell receptor beta chains drawn from one sample of a study of graft-versus-host responses after intestinal transplantation. Libraries were prepared by immunoSEQ multiplex PCR; TCRdb keeps only in-frame clonotypes and omits some of them. The sample has 20,000 or so clones; approximately 46% are singletons. The material sequenced was alloreactive CD4+ T cells from a mixed lymphocyte reaction culture, taken before intestinal transplant. The source is a human patient who received an intestinal transplant. CDR3s include the opening cysteine and the closing phenylalanine or tryptophan. Fields, in order: CDR3 DNA, CDR3 protein, J gene, clone size, D gene, V gene. The D gene is left open where the match is weak. Some rows have no size entry. The others give once, few or many, or a class for an expanded clone.

CDR3nt: TGTGCCAGCTCGGAGAACCGTGTGGCCGGGGAGACCCAGTACTTC
CDR3aa: CASSENRVAGETQYF
j_gene: TRBJ2-5
abundance: few
d_gene: .
v_gene: TRBV18

CDR3nt: TGTGCCAGCAGCTTAGAACCGGGGGGCCGAGGAGATACGCAGTATTTT
CDR3aa: CASSLEPGGRGDTQYF
j_gene: TRBJ2-3
abundance: .
d_gene: .
v_gene: TRBV7-2

CDR3nt: TGTGCCAGTAGTTCGCGGGGCACAGATACGCAGTATTTT
CDR3aa: CASSSRGTDTQYF
j_gene: TRBJ2-3
abundance: once
d_gene: .
v_gene: TRBV19

CDR3nt: TGTGCCACCAGCAGAGGCGGGGCCGGGGGAGATACGCAGTATTTT
CDR3aa: CATSRGGAGGDTQYF
j_gene: TRBJ2-3
abundance: few
d_gene: .
v_gene: TRBV15

CDR3nt: TGCGCCAGCAGCTTGGATGGCGGCTACAATGAGCAGTTCTTC
CDR3aa: CASSLDGGYNEQFF
j_gene: TRBJ2-1
abundance: .
d_gene: .
v_gene: TRBV5-1

CDR3nt: TGTGCCAGCAGCGGACGGACAGGGGGCACAGATACGCAGTATTTT
CDR3aa: CASSGRTGGTDTQYF
j_gene: TRBJ2-3
abundance: once
d_gene: TRBD1
v_gene: TRBV9

CDR3nt: TGTGCCAGCTCACAATTACAGGGGATGGACACCATATATTTT
CDR3aa: CASSQLQGMDTIYF
j_gene: TRBJ1-3
abundance: .
d_gene: TRBD1
v_gene: TRBV18

CDR3nt: TGTGCCAGCAGAGAAGACAGGGCGAACTCCTACGAGCAGTACTTC
CDR3aa: CASREDRANSYEQYF
j_gene: TRBJ2-7
abundance: .
d_gene: TRBD1
v_gene: TRBV2

CDR3nt: TGCGCCAGCAGCTTGGGCAGCGGTACTGAGGAGACCCAGTACTTC
CDR3aa: CASSLGSGTEETQYF
j_gene: TRBJ2-5
abundance: few
d_gene: .
v_gene: TRBV5-1

CDR3nt: TGTGCCAGCAGCTTCGATTTTGGTCTAGCGGGTTTTTGGACAGATACGCAGTATTTT
CDR3aa: CASSFDFGLAGFWTDTQYF
j_gene: TRBJ2-3
abundance: .
d_gene: TRBD2
v_gene: TRBV5-6

CDR3nt: TGCGCCAGCAGCTCCACAGGGGCCGGTAATGAAAAACTGTTTTTT
CDR3aa: CASSSTGAGNEKLFF
j_gene: TRBJ1-4
abundance: medium-sized
d_gene: TRBD1
v_gene: TRBV5-1

CDR3nt: TGTGCCAGCAGCCGAACTAGCGGGGGCGGCGAGCAGTACTTC
CDR3aa: CASSRTSGGGEQYF
j_gene: TRBJ2-7
abundance: .
d_gene: TRBD2
v_gene: TRBV7-2

CDR3nt: TGTGCCAGCAGCCTGGGGGCTAGCGGGGGCCGAGCGAACACCGGGGAGCTGTTTTTT
CDR3aa: CASSLGASGGRANTGELFF
j_gene: TRBJ2-2
abundance: once
d_gene: TRBD2
v_gene: TRBV11-2

CDR3nt: TGCAGCGTTGGGAAGGGCGGGGGGGCCGAGACCCAGTACTTC
CDR3aa: CSVGKGGGAETQYF
j_gene: TRBJ2-5
abundance: few
d_gene: TRBD2
v_gene: TRBV29-1

CDR3nt: TGTGCCAGCAGCTTGGGCCACCAGTCTAGCACAGATACGCAGTATTTT
CDR3aa: CASSLGHQSSTDTQYF
j_gene: TRBJ2-3
abundance: .
d_gene: .
v_gene: TRBV5-4

CDR3nt: TGTGCCAGCAGTTTTCTCGGACAGGGAACCTATGGCTACACCTTC
CDR3aa: CASSFLGQGTYGYTF
j_gene: TRBJ1-2
abundance: once
d_gene: TRBD1
v_gene: TRBV6-5

CDR3nt: TGTGCCAGCACCCGGGACACACTGAACACTGAAGCTTTCTTT
CDR3aa: CASTRDTLNTEAFF
j_gene: TRBJ1-1
abundance: .
d_gene: .
v_gene: TRBV9

CDR3nt: TGTGCCAGTCGCCTGGGGGGGAGGGCCTACGAGCAGTACTTC
CDR3aa: CASRLGGRAYEQYF
j_gene: TRBJ2-7
abundance: .
d_gene: TRBD2
v_gene: TRBV6-5

CDR3nt: TGTGCCAGCTCACCCCGACAGGGGTCGGGTACTGAAGCTTTCTTT
CDR3aa: CASSPRQGSGTEAFF
j_gene: TRBJ1-1
abundance: .
d_gene: TRBD1
v_gene: TRBV18

CDR3nt: TGTGCCAGCACCAGAGGGCGCATTAGCTCCTACAATGAGCAGTTCTTC
CDR3aa: CASTRGRISSYNEQFF
j_gene: TRBJ2-1
abundance: .
d_gene: .
v_gene: TRBV2

CDR3nt: TGTGCCAGCAGCCAACTGAGGACAGGGAGCTCTGAAGCTTTCTTT
CDR3aa: CASSQLRTGSSEAFF
j_gene: TRBJ1-1
abundance: .
d_gene: TRBD1
v_gene: TRBV16

CDR3nt: TGTGCCAGCAGCTTAGTTGCAGGGCCCACCTACGAGCAGTACTTC
CDR3aa: CASSLVAGPTYEQYF
j_gene: TRBJ2-7
abundance: once
d_gene: .
v_gene: TRBV7-6

CDR3nt: TGTGCCACCAGCGCAAGACTAGCGGGGACCAACAATGAGCAGTTCTTC
CDR3aa: CATSARLAGTNNEQFF
j_gene: TRBJ2-1
abundance: few
d_gene: TRBD2
v_gene: TRBV15

CDR3nt: TGTGCCAGCTCACCGGGACAGGGAGAAGTCTACACCTTC
CDR3aa: CASSPGQGEVYTF
j_gene: TRBJ1-2
abundance: .
d_gene: TRBD1
v_gene: TRBV18

CDR3nt: TGTGCCAGTAGTATCAGTGAGGGCACCGGGGAGCTGTTTTTT
CDR3aa: CASSISEGTGELFF
j_gene: TRBJ2-2
abundance: .
d_gene: .
v_gene: TRBV19

CDR3nt: TGCGCCAGCAGCTTGTATCAGTTGAACACTGAAGCTTTCTTT
CDR3aa: CASSLYQLNTEAFF
j_gene: TRBJ1-1
abundance: few
d_gene: .
v_gene: TRBV5-1

CDR3nt: TGCAGTGCAAGGCGGGGGGAGCAGTTCTTC
CDR3aa: CSARRGEQFF
j_gene: TRBJ2-1
abundance: .
d_gene: TRBD2
v_gene: TRBV20-1

CDR3nt: TGTGCCAGTAGTGTAGCCACAGGGGGCTACTATGGCTACACCTTC
CDR3aa: CASSVATGGYYGYTF
j_gene: TRBJ1-2
abundance: .
d_gene: TRBD1
v_gene: TRBV19

CDR3nt: TGCGCCAGCAGCCTCCCGGGACTAGCTAGGCAGACCCAGTACTTC
CDR3aa: CASSLPGLARQTQYF
j_gene: TRBJ2-5
abundance: few
d_gene: TRBD2
v_gene: TRBV10-2

CDR3nt: TGTGCCAGCTCGGACGGGAACTCCTATAATTCACCCCTCCACTTT
CDR3aa: CASSDGNSYNSPLHF
j_gene: TRBJ1-6
abundance: .
d_gene: .
v_gene: TRBV11-1

CDR3nt: TGCGCCAGCAGCCCCTCCCCCGGGGGGGTCGGGGTTGGTTCCCCCGGAGATACGCAGTATTTT
CDR3aa: CASSPSPGGVGVGSPGDTQYF
j_gene: TRBJ2-3
abundance: once
d_gene: TRBD2
v_gene: TRBV5-1

CDR3nt: TGCGCCAGCAGCTTGGGCTTAGCGGGGGGATTCACAGATACGCAGTATTTT
CDR3aa: CASSLGLAGGFTDTQYF
j_gene: TRBJ2-3
abundance: few
d_gene: TRBD2
v_gene: TRBV5-1

CDR3nt: TGTGCCAGCAGCCTTCAGATCCCGGGAGCCGGGACCCAGTACTTC
CDR3aa: CASSLQIPGAGTQYF
j_gene: TRBJ2-5
abundance: .
d_gene: .
v_gene: TRBV2

CDR3nt: TGTGCCACCAGCAGAGGGGACAGACAAGAGACCCAGTACTTC
CDR3aa: CATSRGDRQETQYF
j_gene: TRBJ2-5
abundance: .
d_gene: TRBD1
v_gene: TRBV15

CDR3nt: TGTGCCAGCTCACTAGGGGGACAGCTAAACACTGAAGCTTTCTTT
CDR3aa: CASSLGGQLNTEAFF
j_gene: TRBJ1-1
abundance: .
d_gene: TRBD1
v_gene: TRBV18

CDR3nt: TGCGCCAGCAGCCCCGGGACAGGGGCCTACGAGCAGTACTTC
CDR3aa: CASSPGTGAYEQYF
j_gene: TRBJ2-7
abundance: once
d_gene: TRBD1
v_gene: TRBV5-1

CDR3nt: TGTGCCATCAGCCGGGGCCCAGGGGATGGGCCTTTCGAGCAGTACTTC
CDR3aa: CAISRGPGDGPFEQYF
j_gene: TRBJ2-7
abundance: .
d_gene: .
v_gene: TRBV10-3

CDR3nt: TGTGCCAGCAGCCGCGACAGGGACTATGGCTACACCTTC
CDR3aa: CASSRDRDYGYTF
j_gene: TRBJ1-2
abundance: .
d_gene: TRBD1
v_gene: TRBV6-1

CDR3nt: TGTGCCAGCACTAGGACAGGGGTTTATGGCTACACCTTC
CDR3aa: CASTRTGVYGYTF
j_gene: TRBJ1-2
abundance: medium-sized
d_gene: TRBD1
v_gene: TRBV28

CDR3nt: TGTGCCAGCAGTTACCCCCTGACAGGCCGAGGGGAAAAACTGTTTTTT
CDR3aa: CASSYPLTGRGEKLFF
j_gene: TRBJ1-4
abundance: .
d_gene: .
v_gene: TRBV6-6

CDR3nt: TGTGCCAGCTCCCCGACAGAACTTAATCAGCCCCAGCATTTT
CDR3aa: CASSPTELNQPQHF
j_gene: TRBJ1-5
abundance: few
d_gene: .
v_gene: TRBV18

CDR3nt: TGTGCCAGCAGTTCGCCTAGCGGGCGGTCCCGCACAGATACGCAGTATTTT
CDR3aa: CASSSPSGRSRTDTQYF
j_gene: TRBJ2-3
abundance: .
d_gene: TRBD2
v_gene: TRBV27

CDR3nt: TGTGCCAGCAGCCCACTACAGGGGGCGGGGGGCTACACCTTC
CDR3aa: CASSPLQGAGGYTF
j_gene: TRBJ1-2
abundance: .
d_gene: TRBD1
v_gene: TRBV9

CDR3nt: TGTGCCAGCAGCTCAACTAGCGGGGGGGGTAATGAGCAGTTCTTC
CDR3aa: CASSSTSGGGNEQFF
j_gene: TRBJ2-1
abundance: .
d_gene: TRBD2
v_gene: TRBV6-5

CDR3nt: TGTGCCAGCAGCCAAGGACACCCTAATGAAAAACTGTTTTTT
CDR3aa: CASSQGHPNEKLFF
j_gene: TRBJ1-4
abundance: .
d_gene: .
v_gene: TRBV7-9